The entry below describes one T cell receptor beta chain. Its antigen is as yet unknown. This sample is drawn from a study of T cell responses to AZD1222 COVID-19 vaccine. The V end was cut by 4 bases, the J end by 10 bases, with 16 bases between. Germline CDR1 GTSNPN, CDR2 SVGIG (reference sequence). This CDR3 spans 12 amino acids. The protocol was immunoSEQ multiplex PCR, while the TCRdb copy is restricted to in-frame clones and leaves out a portion. The sample includes over 120,000 clones, nearly 95% of them seen just once. General study results and limits: Spike was spanned by vaccine-associated CD4 TCRs, which were dominant at 160-218 and 743-854. No day 14 peak samples; only post-peak repertoires were characterized. The sample set comprised mostly white British donors with more females, and clonal diversity was possibly underestimated. Two AZD1222 doses significantly raised spike-specific TCR breadth and depth over controls.

The source material was peripheral blood, sampled on day 0 of AZD1222 vaccination. This chain links TRBV30 with TRBJ1-2; D not certain. This TCR derives from an adult in good health. The CDR3 protein is CAWTAGPSNYTF. The CDR3 bases are TGTGCCTGGACTGCCGGGCCATCAAACTACACCTTC. Full variable domain (missing parts from reference TRBV30 and TRBJ1-2): SQTIHQWPATLVQPVGSPLSLECTVEGTSNPNLYWYRQAAGRGLQLLFYSVGIGQISSEVPQNLSASRPQDRQFILSSKKLLLSDSGFYLCAWTAGPSNYTFGSGTRLTVV.